These 26 T cell receptor beta chains came from one sample sequenced in a study of blood T cell repertoires in COVID-19. Clones were read by immunoSEQ multiplex PCR, and TCRdb kept only the in-frame ones, dropping some. The sample has more than 300,000 clones; 80% to 85% are singletons. Sequenced material: PBMCs or T cells enriched from blood (not recorded which). These receptor sequences come from a woman in her forties or fifties who had recovered from COVID-19.

V usage is TRBV20-1 and J usage is TRBJ1-4, with TRBD1 matching 10 bases. The CDR3 sequence is 14 residues long. CDR1 and CDR2 from the germline V gene are DFQATT and SNEGSKA (reference sequence). V dropped 6 bases and J dropped 7; count of bases not matched to a gene: 8. The CDR3 protein is CSASTGQGFEKLFF. The CDR3 DNA reads as TGCAGTGCCAGTACGGGACAGGGGTTTGAAAAACTGTTTTTT.

J is TRBJ1-4 and V is TRBV12-3 or TRBV12-4, with 8 positions matching TRBD1. This CDR3 contains 11 residues. The junction had 6 bases not matched to a gene; V was cut back by 8 bases and J by 13 bases. The CDR3 region is CASGPGGLLFF. CDR3 nucleotide sequence: TGTGCCAGCGGACCAGGGGGCTTACTGTTTTTT.

The gene calls are TRBV28 and TRBJ2-1; D perhaps matches TRBD2 (5 bases). Germline lookup yields CDR1 MDHEN and CDR2 SYDVKM. This CDR3 has 14 amino acids. V was clipped by 3 bases and J by 5 bases, with 11 bases between them. As DNA, the CDR3 is TGTGCCAGCAGTTTGTTCGGCGGGCACAATGAGCAGTTCTTC. Translation gives CASSLFGGHNEQFF.

This chain uses TRBV4-1 with TRBJ2-1, with 9 bases identical to TRBD2. The CDR3 runs to 16 residues. Trimming cost V 0 bases and J 7 bases; bases outside gene matches: 7. Germline V gene sequence: CDR1 MGHRA, CDR2 YSYEKL. CDR3 nucleotide sequence: TGCGCCAGCAGCCAAGATGGCGGACTAGCGTCGAATGAGCAGTTCTTC. This translates into CASSQDGGLASNEQFF.

The chain links TRBV5-8 to TRBJ1-2, with D tentatively TRBD1 (5 bases). The CDR3 is 15 amino acids. CDR1 and CDR2 (germline): SGHTS, YDEGEE. V was trimmed by 2 bases and J by 5 bases, leaving 16 bases between them. The CDR3 reads CASSFLSGGSYGYTF. The DNA of the CDR3 is TGTGCCAGCAGCTTTCTAAGCGGGGGGAGTTATGGCTACACCTTC.

The CDR3 loop is CASSPRTGGTEAFF. Here the CDR3 DNA reads TGCGCCAGCAGCCCTCGGACAGGGGGCACTGAAGCTTTCTTT. The rearrangement links TRBV4-3 to TRBJ1-1; 10 bases fit TRBD1. The CDR3 has 14 residues. The V and J ends lost 4 bases and 4 bases, in that order; junction bases with no gene match: 3. Looked up from germline, CDR1 is LGHNA and CDR2 is YSLEER.

The chain carries TRBV18 and TRBJ2-7; 7 nucleotides line up with TRBD1. Per germline, CDR1 KGHSH and CDR2 LQKENI. The V segment lost 1 base and the J segment 3 bases; nucleotides outside the gene matches: 9. The CDR3 totals 16 residues. The CDR3 sequence is CASSPRSPGTDYEQYF. For the CDR3, the DNA is TGTGCCAGCTCACCACGGAGCCCCGGGACAGACTACGAGCAGTACTTC.

About this clone: As the CDR3 is not closed by the conserved phenylalanine or tryptophan, this likely results from a read error. The limits of the CDR3 on the DNA are not certain, so only TCRdb's listed CDR3 is given. This chain uses TRBV7-9 with TRBJ2-7; the table's D call, TRBD2, was not checked against the DNA. The CDR3 has 13 residues if both end residues are counted. Per the germline V gene, CDR1 is SEHNR and CDR2 is FQNEAQ (reference sequence). CDR3 loop: CASSLAGLAGSQL.

The rearrangement uses TRBV7-2 and TRBJ1-3, with 7 bases identical to TRBD1. In germline, CDR1 is SGHTA, CDR2 FQGNSA. This CDR3 spans 17 amino acids. Trimming removed 5 bases from V and 0 bases from J; junction bases left unmatched: 10. The CDR3 coding sequence is TGTGCCAGCAGCCGCAACCCGGGACAGAGCTCTGGAAACACCATATATTTT. The encoded protein is CASSRNPGQSSGNTIYF.

V and J are TRBV19 and TRBJ2-5, with TRBD1 matching 9 bases. The CDR3 is made up of 15 amino acids. The J segment lost 5 bases and the V segment lost 2 bases, leaving 6 bases of the junction unmatched. The V gene's germline CDR1 is LNHDA and CDR2 SQIVND (reference sequence). The CDR3 region is CASSIRGTGLETQYF. The DNA for the CDR3 is TGTGCCAGTAGTATACGCGGGACAGGGTTGGAGACCCAGTACTTC. Based on the CDR3 plus reference TRBV19 and TRBJ2-5, the full variable domain is DGGITQSPKYLFRKEGQNVTLSCEQNLNHDAMYWYRQDPGQGLRLIYYSQIVNDFQKGDIAEGYSVSREKKESFPLTVTSAQKNPTAFYLCASSIRGTGLETQYFGPGTRLLVL.

This clone appeared a few times. The chain carries TRBV2 and TRBJ1-4; no reliable D call. Per the germline V gene, CDR1 is SNHLY and CDR2 is FYNNEI. V was pared by 6 bases and J by 1 base, with 9 bases between. The CDR3 length is 14 residues. The chain's CDR3 is CASRKLVTNEKLFF. The CDR3, as DNA: TGTGCCAGCAGAAAGCTGGTAACTAATGAAAAACTGTTTTTT.

The chain recombines TRBV24-1 with TRBJ2-2, with D unresolved. Germline V gene sequence: CDR1 KGHDR, CDR2 SFDVKD. The ends were cut back, 4 bases at V and 9 bases at J, with 5 bases in the middle. The CDR3 loop spans 11 amino acids. This chain's CDR3 is CATSEGRELFF. For the CDR3, the DNA is TGTGCCACCAGTGAGGGCAGGGAGCTGTTTTTT.

The chain couples TRBV7-9 to TRBJ2-7; a possible D gene is TRBD1 (5 bases). Trimming took off 4 bases at V and 3 bases at J, with 7 bases between the two ends. Looked up from germline, CDR1 is SEHNR and CDR2 is FQNEAQ (reference sequence). The length of the CDR3 is 12 residues. The CDR3 loop is CASSSQVYEQYF. Written as DNA, the CDR3 is TGTGCCAGCAGCTCACAGGTCTACGAGCAGTACTTC.

The chain couples TRBV9 to TRBJ2-7; possible D gene TRBD2, 6 bases. Germline CDR1 is SGDLS and CDR2 is YYNGEE. This CDR3 is 13 amino acids long. V lost 0 bases and J lost 6, with 10 bases in between. The CDR3 DNA reads as TGTGCCAGCAGCGTAGGAAATAGCGGCGAGCAGTACTTC. This gives the protein CASSVGNSGEQYF.

This clone was seen only a few times. This chain joins TRBV4-3 and TRBJ1-2; D not certain. The V gene lost 0 bases and the J gene lost 4 bases, with 9 bases spanning the gap. Germline loops: CDR1 LGHNA, CDR2 YSLEER. The CDR3 extends over 14 amino acids. CDR3 DNA: TGCGCCAGCAGCCAAGATGAGGGCCCCTATGGCTACACCTTC. This codes for CASSQDEGPYGYTF.

The chain combines TRBV2 with TRBJ2-7; TRBD1 aligns across 7 bases. After removal of 5 bases from V and 5 bases from J, the junction contained 6 bases not matched to a gene. The CDR3 is 13 residues long. Germline CDR1 is SNHLY and CDR2 is FYNNEI. The CDR3 region is CASSPGQANEQYF. CDR3 nucleotides: TGTGCCAGCAGTCCTGGACAGGCCAACGAGCAGTACTTC.

This clone appeared once. J is TRBJ2-3 and V is TRBV7-9, with D hard to call. The germline V gene encodes CDR1 SEHNR and CDR2 FQNEAQ (reference sequence). The CDR3 length is 15 residues. The germline V and J ends were trimmed by 2 bases and 0 bases, with 9 bases remaining between them. The CDR3 DNA sequence: TGTGCCAGCAGCTTATTTGGAGTTAGCACAGATACGCAGTATTTT. Its translation: CASSLFGVSTDTQYF.

The chain links TRBV15 to TRBJ1-1; D is perhaps TRBD1 (5 bases). Deletions cut 3 bases from V and 3 bases from J, with 14 bases between. This CDR3 comprises 15 residues. The germline gives CDR1 LNHNV, CDR2 YYDKDF (reference sequence). The CDR3, as DNA: TGTGCCACCAGCAGGCCCCTCCCAGGGTACACTGAAGCTTTCTTT. Translated: CATSRPLPGYTEAFF. The variable domain in full, completed from reference TRBV15 and TRBJ1-1, reads DAMVIQNPRYQVTQFGKPVTLSCSQTLNHNVMYWYQQKSSQAPKLLFHYYDKDFNNEADTPDNFQSRRPNTSFCFLDIRSPGLGDTAMYLCATSRPLPGYTEAFFGQGTRLTVV.

This chain joins TRBV18 and TRBJ2-1; D is perhaps TRBD1 (5 bases). The CDR3 has 12 residues. V was clipped by 6 bases and J by 8 bases, with 11 bases between them. Germline CDR1 is KGHSH and CDR2 is LQKENI. In DNA form, the CDR3 reads TGTGCCAGCTCCAGGGTCACCGATGAGCAGTTCTTC. Translated: CASSRVTDEQFF.

The chain has TRBV30 and TRBJ2-7, with TRBD1 as a possible D gene (7 bases). Germline loops: CDR1 GTSNPN, CDR2 SVGIG (reference sequence). Trimming removed 0 bases from V and 1 base from J, with 13 bases in between. The CDR3 runs to 15 residues. The CDR3 region has the DNA TGTGCCTGGAGTGTAGGTGCAGGGGGGTCCTACGAGCAGTACTTC. This codes for CAWSVGAGGSYEQYF.

This clone was seen more than once but under ten times. The rearrangement uses TRBV11-2 and TRBJ2-1, with a tentative D call TRBD2 (5 bases). V was cut by 7 bases and J by 8 bases, with 21 bases left in between. This CDR3 has 15 residues. Germline CDR1 reads SGHAT; CDR2 reads FQNNGV. CDR3 DNA sequence: TGTGCCAGCACCCCTCAAGCGGCCTTCCGCCATGAGCAGTTCTTC. Its translation: CASTPQAAFRHEQFF.

The chain joins TRBV6-1 to TRBJ2-5, with 8 positions matching TRBD2. CDR3 length: 19 amino acids. Germline trimming cut 2 bases from V and 1 base from J; bases unmatched to any gene: 15. Germline V gene sequence: CDR1 MNHNS, CDR2 SASEGT. CDR3 amino acids: CASSELSSGGLNLQETQYF. The CDR3 DNA follows: TGTGCCAGCAGTGAACTCTCTTCGGGGGGGCTAAACCTCCAAGAGACCCAGTACTTC.

The chain joins TRBV9 to TRBJ2-5; TRBD2 matches 16 bases. The CDR3 contains 16 residues. CDR1 is SGDLS and CDR2 is YYNGEE in the germline V gene. After removal of 3 bases from V and 3 bases from J, the junction contained 2 bases not matched to a gene. This chain's CDR3 is CASSAGTSGGEETQYF. CDR3 nucleotides: TGTGCCAGCAGCGCCGGGACTAGCGGGGGGGAAGAGACCCAGTACTTC.

The rearrangement links TRBV5-1 to TRBJ1-6; D uncertain. CDR3 size: 16 residues. Germline assignment: CDR1 SGHRS and CDR2 YFSETQ. V was shortened by 0 bases and J by 9 bases, with 16 bases between the two germline ends. CDR3 protein: CASSLAPGDWSSPLHF. The CDR3 nucleotides are TGCGCCAGCAGCTTGGCACCCGGCGATTGGAGTTCACCCCTCCACTTT.

The chain employs TRBV9 and TRBJ1-4, with TRBD1 matching 8 bases. The germline V gene has CDR1 SGDLS and CDR2 YYNGEE. The V segment lost 4 bases and the J segment 7 bases; nucleotides outside the gene matches: 9. This CDR3 is built from 15 residues. CDR3 nucleotides: TGTGCCAGCAGCATTTCGACAGGGGTAGTTGAAAAACTGTTTTTT. This codes for CASSISTGVVEKLFF.

The rearrangement uses TRBV18 and TRBJ2-7; 9 nucleotides match TRBD1. V was pared by 4 bases and J by 3 bases, with 4 bases of the junction left unmatched. There are 14 residues in the CDR3. Germline V gene lookup returns CDR1 KGHSH and CDR2 LQKENI. The chain's CDR3 is CASSRPGQGYEQYF. CDR3 nucleotide sequence: TGTGCCAGCTCACGACCGGGACAGGGCTACGAGCAGTACTTC.